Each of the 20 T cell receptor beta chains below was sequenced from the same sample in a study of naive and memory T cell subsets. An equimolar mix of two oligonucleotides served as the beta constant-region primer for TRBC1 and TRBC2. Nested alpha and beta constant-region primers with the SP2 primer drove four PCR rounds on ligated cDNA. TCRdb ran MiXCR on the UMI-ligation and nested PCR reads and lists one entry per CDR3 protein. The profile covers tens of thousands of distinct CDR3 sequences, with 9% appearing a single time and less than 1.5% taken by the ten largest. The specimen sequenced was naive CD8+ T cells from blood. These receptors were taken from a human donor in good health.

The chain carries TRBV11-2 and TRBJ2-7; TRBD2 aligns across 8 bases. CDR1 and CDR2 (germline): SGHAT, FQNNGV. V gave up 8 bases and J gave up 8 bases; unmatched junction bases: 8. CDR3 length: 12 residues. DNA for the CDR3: TGTGCCAGCGAGGGACTAGAGGTACAGCAGTACTTC. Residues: CASEGLEVQQYF. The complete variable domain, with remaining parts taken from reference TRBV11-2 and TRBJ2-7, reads EAGVAQSPRYKIIEKRQSVAFWCNPISGHATLYWYQQILGQGPKLLIQFQNNGVVDDSQLPKDRFSAERLKGVDSTLKIQPAKLEDSAVYLCASEGLEVQQYFGPGTRLTVT.

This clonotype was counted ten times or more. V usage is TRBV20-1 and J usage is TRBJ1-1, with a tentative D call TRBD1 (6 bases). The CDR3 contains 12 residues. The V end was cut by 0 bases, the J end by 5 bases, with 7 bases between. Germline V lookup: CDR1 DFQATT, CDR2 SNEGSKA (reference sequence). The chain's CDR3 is CSARERGTEAFF. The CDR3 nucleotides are TGCAGTGCTAGAGAAAGGGGGACTGAAGCTTTCTTT.

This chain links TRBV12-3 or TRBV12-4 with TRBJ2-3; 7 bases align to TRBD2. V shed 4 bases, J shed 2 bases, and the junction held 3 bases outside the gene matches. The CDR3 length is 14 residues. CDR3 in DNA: TGTGCCAGCAGTTCTAGCGGCCCCACAGATACGCAGTATTTT. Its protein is CASSSSGPTDTQYF.

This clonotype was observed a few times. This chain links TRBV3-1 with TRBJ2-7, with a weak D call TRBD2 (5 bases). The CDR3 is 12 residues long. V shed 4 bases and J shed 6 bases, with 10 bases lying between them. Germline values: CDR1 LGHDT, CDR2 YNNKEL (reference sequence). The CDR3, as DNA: TGTGCCAGCAGCCCCGGACTTCTCGAGCAGTACTTC. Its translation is CASSPGLLEQYF.

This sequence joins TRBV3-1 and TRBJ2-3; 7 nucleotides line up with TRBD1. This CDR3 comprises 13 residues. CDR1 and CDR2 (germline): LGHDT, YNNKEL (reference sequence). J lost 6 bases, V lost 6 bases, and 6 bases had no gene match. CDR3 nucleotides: TGTGCCAGCAGACAGACAGGGCGGGATACGCAGTATTTT. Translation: CASRQTGRDTQYF.

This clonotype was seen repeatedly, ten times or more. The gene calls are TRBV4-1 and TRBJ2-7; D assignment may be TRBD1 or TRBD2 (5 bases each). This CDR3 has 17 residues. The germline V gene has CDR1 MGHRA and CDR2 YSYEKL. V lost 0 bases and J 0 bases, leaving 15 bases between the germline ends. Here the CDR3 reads CASSQDLRDAYSYEQYF. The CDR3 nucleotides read TGCGCCAGCAGCCAAGATCTCAGGGACGCCTACTCCTACGAGCAGTACTTC.

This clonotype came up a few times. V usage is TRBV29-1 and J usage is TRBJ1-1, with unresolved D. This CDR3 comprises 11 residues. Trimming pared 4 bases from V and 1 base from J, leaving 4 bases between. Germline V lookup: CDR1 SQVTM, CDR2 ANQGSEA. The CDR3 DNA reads TGCAGCGTTGCCCAGAACACTGAAGCTTTCTTT. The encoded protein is CSVAQNTEAFF.

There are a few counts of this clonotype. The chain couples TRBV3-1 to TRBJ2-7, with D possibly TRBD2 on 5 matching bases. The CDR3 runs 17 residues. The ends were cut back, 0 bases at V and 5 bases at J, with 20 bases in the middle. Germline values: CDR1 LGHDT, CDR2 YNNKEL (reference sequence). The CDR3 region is CASSQDTRTPVIHEQYF. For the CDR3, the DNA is TGTGCCAGCAGCCAAGATACGAGGACTCCTGTTATCCACGAGCAGTACTTC.

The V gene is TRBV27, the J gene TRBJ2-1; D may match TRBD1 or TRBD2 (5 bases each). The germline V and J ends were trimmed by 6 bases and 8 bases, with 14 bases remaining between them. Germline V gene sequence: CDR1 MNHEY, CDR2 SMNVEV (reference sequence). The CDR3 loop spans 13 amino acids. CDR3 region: CASSSTRGYEQFF. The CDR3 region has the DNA TGTGCCAGCAGCTCAACTAGGGGTTATGAGCAGTTCTTC.

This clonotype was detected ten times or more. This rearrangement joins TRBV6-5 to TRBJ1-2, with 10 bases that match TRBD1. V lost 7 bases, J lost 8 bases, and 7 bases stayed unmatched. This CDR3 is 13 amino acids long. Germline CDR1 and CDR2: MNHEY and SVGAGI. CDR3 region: CASTQTGGDGYTF. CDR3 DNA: TGTGCCAGCACCCAGACAGGGGGCGACGGCTACACCTTC.

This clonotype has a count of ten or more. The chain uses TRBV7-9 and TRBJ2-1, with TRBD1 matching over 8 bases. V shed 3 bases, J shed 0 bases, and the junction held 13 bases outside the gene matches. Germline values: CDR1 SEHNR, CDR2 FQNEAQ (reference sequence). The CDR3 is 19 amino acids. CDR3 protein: CASSFVGQETSFSYNEQFF. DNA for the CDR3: TGTGCCAGCAGCTTCGTGGGACAGGAGACTTCCTTCTCCTACAATGAGCAGTTCTTC.

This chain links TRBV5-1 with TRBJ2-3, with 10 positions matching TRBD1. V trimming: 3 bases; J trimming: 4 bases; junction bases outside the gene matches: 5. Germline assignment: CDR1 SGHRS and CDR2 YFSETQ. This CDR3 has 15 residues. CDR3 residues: CASSSRDRGADTQYF. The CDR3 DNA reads TGCGCCAGCAGCTCCCGGGACAGGGGTGCAGATACGCAGTATTTT.

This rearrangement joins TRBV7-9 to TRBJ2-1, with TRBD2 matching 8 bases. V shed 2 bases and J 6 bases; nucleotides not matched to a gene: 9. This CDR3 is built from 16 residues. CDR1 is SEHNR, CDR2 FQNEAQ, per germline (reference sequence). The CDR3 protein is CASSLFGRADLNEQFF. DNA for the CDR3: TGTGCCAGCAGCTTATTCGGGAGGGCCGATCTCAATGAGCAGTTCTTC.

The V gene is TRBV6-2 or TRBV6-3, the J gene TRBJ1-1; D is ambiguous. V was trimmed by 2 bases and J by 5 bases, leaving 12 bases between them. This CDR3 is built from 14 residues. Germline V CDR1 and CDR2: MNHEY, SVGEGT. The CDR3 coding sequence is TGTGCCAGCAGTTACCGGGATGGAGGGACTGAAGCTTTCTTT. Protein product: CASSYRDGGTEAFF.

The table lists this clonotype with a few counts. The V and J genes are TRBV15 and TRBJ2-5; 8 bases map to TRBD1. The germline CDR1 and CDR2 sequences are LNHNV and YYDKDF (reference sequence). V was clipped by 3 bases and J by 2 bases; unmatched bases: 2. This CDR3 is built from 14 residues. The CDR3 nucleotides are TGTGCCACCAGCAGGGGGACAGGTCAAGAGACCCAGTACTTC. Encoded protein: CATSRGTGQETQYF. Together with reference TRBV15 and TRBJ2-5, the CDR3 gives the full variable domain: DAMVIQNPRYQVTQFGKPVTLSCSQTLNHNVMYWYQQKSSQAPKLLFHYYDKDFNNEADTPDNFQSRRPNTSFCFLDIRSPGLGDTAMYLCATSRGTGQETQYFGPGTRLLVL.

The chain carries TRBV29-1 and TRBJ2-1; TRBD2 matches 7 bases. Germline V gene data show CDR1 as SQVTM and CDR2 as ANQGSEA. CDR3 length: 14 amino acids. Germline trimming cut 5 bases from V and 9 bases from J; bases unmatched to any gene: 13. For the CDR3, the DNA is TGCAGCGTTCGAGACTTGACTAGCAATCTTGAGCAGTTCTTC. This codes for CSVRDLTSNLEQFF.

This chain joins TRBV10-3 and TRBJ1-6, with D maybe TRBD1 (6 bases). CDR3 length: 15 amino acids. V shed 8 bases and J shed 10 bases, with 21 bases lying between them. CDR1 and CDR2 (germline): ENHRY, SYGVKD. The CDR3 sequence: CAIGAPGADESPLHF. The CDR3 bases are TGTGCCATCGGGGCCCCAGGGGCCGATGAATCACCCCTCCACTTT.

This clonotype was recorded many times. The CDR3 DNA sequence: TGTGCCAGCAGTCAACAGCTCGGGCCGGAGACCCAGTACTTC. Its translation is CASSQQLGPETQYF. The V call is TRBV27, the J call TRBJ2-5; D remains unclear. The CDR3 is 14 residues long. From germline, CDR1 is MNHEY and CDR2 SMNVEV (reference sequence). Trimming stripped 5 bases from V and 5 bases from J, with 15 bases between.

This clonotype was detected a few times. This CDR3 reads CASSYDRDNTEAFF. Here the CDR3 DNA reads TGTGCCAGCAGTTACGACAGGGATAACACTGAAGCTTTCTTT. The V call is TRBV6-2 or TRBV6-3, the J call TRBJ1-1, with 7 bases that match TRBD1. The CDR3 covers 14 residues. V trimming: 2 bases; J trimming: 2 bases; junction bases outside the gene matches: 2. The germline gives CDR1 MNHEY, CDR2 SVGEGT.

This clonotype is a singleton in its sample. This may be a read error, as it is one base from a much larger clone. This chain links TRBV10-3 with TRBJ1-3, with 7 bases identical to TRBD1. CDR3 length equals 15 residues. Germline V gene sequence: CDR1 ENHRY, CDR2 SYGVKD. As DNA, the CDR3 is TGTACCATCAGTGATGAGGGGGCGCCCGGAAACACCATATATTTT. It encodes CTISDEGAPGNTIYF.